This TCR beta chain was observed in a study of T cells after yellow fever vaccination. About the study: Fractions of low cell number were prepared using SMART-Seq v4 Ultra Low Input.

This clonotype has at least ten counts. TCRdb passed the 5' RACE reads through MiXCR, listing each CDR3 protein once. The data contain some 600,000 distinct CDR3 sequences, less than 20% of them seen just once; the ten biggest clones take up approximately 15%. The sequenced sample was PBMCs, obtained about 5 days after the first yellow fever vaccination. This clonotype was sampled from a man younger than 35 who received the YFV17D yellow fever vaccine.

In nucleotides, the CDR3 is TGTGCCAGCAGTTACGAGCCCGACAGGGGGAATAACACCATATATTTT. Translating gives CASSYEPDRGNNTIYF. The chain has TRBV6-5 and TRBJ1-3, with 9 bases that match TRBD1. CDR3 size: 16 residues. The V and J ends lost 2 bases and 7 bases, in that order; junction bases with no gene match: 9. The germline V gene encodes CDR1 MNHEY and CDR2 SVGAGI.